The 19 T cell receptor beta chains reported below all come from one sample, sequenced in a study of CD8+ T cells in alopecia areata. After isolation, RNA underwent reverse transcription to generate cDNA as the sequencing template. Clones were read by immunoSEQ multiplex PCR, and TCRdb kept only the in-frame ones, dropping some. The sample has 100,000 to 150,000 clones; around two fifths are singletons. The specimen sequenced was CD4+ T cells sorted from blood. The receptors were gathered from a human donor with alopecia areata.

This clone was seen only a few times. CDR3 residues: CSASSGLLYNEQFF. The CDR3 DNA reads as TGCAGCGCCAGTAGCGGGCTGCTTTACAATGAGCAGTTCTTC. This chain connects TRBV29-1 to TRBJ2-1; 7 bases map to TRBD2. The V segment lost 7 bases and the J segment 4 bases; nucleotides outside the gene matches: 10. Germline values: CDR1 SQVTM, CDR2 ANQGSEA. The CDR3 covers 14 residues.

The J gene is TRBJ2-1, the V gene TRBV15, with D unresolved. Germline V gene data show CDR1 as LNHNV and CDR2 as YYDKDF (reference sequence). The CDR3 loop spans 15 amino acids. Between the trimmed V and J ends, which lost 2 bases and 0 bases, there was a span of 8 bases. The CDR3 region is CATSRTRSSYNEQFF. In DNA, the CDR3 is TGTGCCACCAGCAGAACTCGCAGCTCCTACAATGAGCAGTTCTTC. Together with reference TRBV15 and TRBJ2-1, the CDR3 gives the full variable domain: DAMVIQNPRYQVTQFGKPVTLSCSQTLNHNVMYWYQQKSSQAPKLLFHYYDKDFNNEADTPDNFQSRRPNTSFCFLDIRSPGLGDTAMYLCATSRTRSSYNEQFFGPGTRLTVL.

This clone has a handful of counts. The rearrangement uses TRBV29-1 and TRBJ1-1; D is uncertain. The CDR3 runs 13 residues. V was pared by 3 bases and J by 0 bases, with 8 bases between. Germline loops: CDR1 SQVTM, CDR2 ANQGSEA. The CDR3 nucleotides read TGCAGCGTTGATGAGTCCATGAACACTGAAGCTTTCTTT. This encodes CSVDESMNTEAFF.

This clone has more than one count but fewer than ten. CDR3 amino acids: CSPSTDTQYF. Here the CDR3 DNA reads TGCAGCCCGAGCACAGATACGCAGTATTTT. The V gene is TRBV29-1, the J gene TRBJ2-3, with D hard to call. V was trimmed by 8 bases and J by 0 bases, leaving 3 bases between them. The CDR3 consists of 10 residues. Germline assignment: CDR1 SQVTM and CDR2 ANQGSEA.

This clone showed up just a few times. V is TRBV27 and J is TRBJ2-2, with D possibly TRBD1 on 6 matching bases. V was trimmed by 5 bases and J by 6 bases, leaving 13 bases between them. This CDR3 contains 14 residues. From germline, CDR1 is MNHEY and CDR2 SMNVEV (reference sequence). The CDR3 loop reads CASSLEQGPGELFF. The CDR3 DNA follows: TGTGCCAGCAGTCTCGAACAGGGACCCGGGGAGCTGTTTTTT.

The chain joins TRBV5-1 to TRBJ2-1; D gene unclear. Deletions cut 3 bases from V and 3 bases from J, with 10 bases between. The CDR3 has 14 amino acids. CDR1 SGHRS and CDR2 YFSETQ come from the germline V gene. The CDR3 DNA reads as TGCGCCAGCAGCTCGGACCCAAACTACAATGAGCAGTTCTTC. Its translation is CASSSDPNYNEQFF. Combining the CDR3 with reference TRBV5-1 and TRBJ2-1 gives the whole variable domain KAGVTQTPRYLIKTRGQQVTLSCSPISGHRSVSWYQQTPGQGLQFLFEYFSETQRNKGNFPGRFSGRQFSNSRSEMNVSTLELGDSALYLCASSSDPNYNEQFFGPGTRLTVL.

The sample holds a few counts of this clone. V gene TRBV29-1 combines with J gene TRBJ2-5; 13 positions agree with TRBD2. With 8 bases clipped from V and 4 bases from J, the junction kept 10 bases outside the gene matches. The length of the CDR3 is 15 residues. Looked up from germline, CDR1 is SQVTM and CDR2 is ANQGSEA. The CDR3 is CSFCRLAGGSETQYF. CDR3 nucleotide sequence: TGCAGCTTTTGCCGACTAGCGGGAGGATCAGAGACCCAGTACTTC.

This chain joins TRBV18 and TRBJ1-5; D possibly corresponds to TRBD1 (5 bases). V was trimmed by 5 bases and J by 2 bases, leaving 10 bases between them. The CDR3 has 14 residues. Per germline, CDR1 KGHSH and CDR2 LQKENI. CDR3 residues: CASSGDSGNQPQHF. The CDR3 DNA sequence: TGTGCCAGCTCAGGCGACAGCGGCAATCAGCCCCAGCATTTT.

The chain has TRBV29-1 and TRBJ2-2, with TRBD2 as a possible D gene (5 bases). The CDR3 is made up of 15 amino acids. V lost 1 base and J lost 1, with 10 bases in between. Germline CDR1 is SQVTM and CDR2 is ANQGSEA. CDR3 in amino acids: CSVEVAAENTGELFF. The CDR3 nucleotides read TGCAGCGTTGAAGTAGCAGCGGAGAACACCGGGGAGCTGTTTTTT.

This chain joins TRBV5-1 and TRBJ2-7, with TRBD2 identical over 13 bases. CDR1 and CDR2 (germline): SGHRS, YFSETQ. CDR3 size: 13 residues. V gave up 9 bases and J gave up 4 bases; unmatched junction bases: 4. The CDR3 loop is CATGTSGMYEQYF. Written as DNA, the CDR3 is TGCGCCACCGGGACTAGCGGGATGTACGAGCAGTACTTC.

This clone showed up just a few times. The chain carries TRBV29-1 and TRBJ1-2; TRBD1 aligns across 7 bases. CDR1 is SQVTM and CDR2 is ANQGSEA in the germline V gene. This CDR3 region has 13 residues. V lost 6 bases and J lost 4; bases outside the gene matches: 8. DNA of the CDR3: TGCAGCGTAACAGGGGCCCAAGGCTATGGCTACACCTTC. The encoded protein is CSVTGAQGYGYTF.

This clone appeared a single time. CDR3 in amino acids: CSASGRETQYF. The CDR3 DNA sequence: TGCAGTGCTAGCGGGAGAGAGACCCAGTACTTC. The chain combines TRBV20-1 with TRBJ2-5; a weak D match, TRBD2 (6 bases). CDR1 and CDR2 from the germline V gene are DFQATT and SNEGSKA (reference sequence). The CDR3 spans 11 residues. Trimming left V 3 bases short and J 4 bases short, with 6 bases between.

CDR3 protein: CATSSEGYTGELFF. As DNA, the CDR3 is TGTGCCACCAGCAGCGAGGGGTACACCGGGGAGCTGTTTTTT. The chain links TRBV15 to TRBJ2-2; D tentatively reads TRBD1 or TRBD2 (5 bases each). CDR3 size: 14 residues. The germline gives CDR1 LNHNV, CDR2 YYDKDF (reference sequence). Trimming pared 3 bases from V and 3 bases from J, leaving 8 bases between. The whole variable domain, filled in from reference TRBV15 and TRBJ2-2, reads DAMVIQNPRYQVTQFGKPVTLSCSQTLNHNVMYWYQQKSSQAPKLLFHYYDKDFNNEADTPDNFQSRRPNTSFCFLDIRSPGLGDTAMYLCATSSEGYTGELFFGEGSRLTVL.

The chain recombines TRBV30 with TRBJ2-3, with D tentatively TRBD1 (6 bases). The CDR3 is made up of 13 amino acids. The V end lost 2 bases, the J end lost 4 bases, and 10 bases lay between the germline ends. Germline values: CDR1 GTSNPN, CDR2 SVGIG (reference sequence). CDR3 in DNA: TGTGCCTGGAGTCAAAAGGGGGCAGATACGCAGTATTTT. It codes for CAWSQKGADTQYF.

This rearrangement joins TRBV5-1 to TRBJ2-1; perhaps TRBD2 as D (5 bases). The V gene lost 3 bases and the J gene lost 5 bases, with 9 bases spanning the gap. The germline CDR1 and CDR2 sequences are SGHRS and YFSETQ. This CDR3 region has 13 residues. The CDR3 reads CASSWTRDNEQFF. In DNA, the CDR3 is TGCGCCAGCAGCTGGACTCGTGACAATGAGCAGTTCTTC.

This CDR3 reads CAWSEWRGQYF. The CDR3 DNA is TGTGCCTGGAGTGAATGGAGGGGACAGTACTTC. The rearrangement uses TRBV30 and TRBJ2-7, with D possibly TRBD2 on 6 matching bases. The CDR3 extends over 11 amino acids. V lost 1 base, J lost 10 bases, and 11 bases lay in between. Germline values: CDR1 GTSNPN, CDR2 SVGIG (reference sequence).

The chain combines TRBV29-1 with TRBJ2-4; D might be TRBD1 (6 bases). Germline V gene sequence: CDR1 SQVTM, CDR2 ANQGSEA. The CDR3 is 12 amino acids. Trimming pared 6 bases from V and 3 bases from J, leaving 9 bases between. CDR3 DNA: TGCAGCGTGGGGGACAACAAAAACATTCAGTACTTC. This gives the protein CSVGDNKNIQYF.

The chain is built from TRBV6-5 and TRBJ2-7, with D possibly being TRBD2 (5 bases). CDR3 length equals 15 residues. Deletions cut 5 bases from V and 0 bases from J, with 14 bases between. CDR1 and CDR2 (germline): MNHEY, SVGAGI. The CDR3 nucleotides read TGTGCCAGCAGTCCTACCGGGGTGGACTCCTACGAGCAGTACTTC. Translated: CASSPTGVDSYEQYF.

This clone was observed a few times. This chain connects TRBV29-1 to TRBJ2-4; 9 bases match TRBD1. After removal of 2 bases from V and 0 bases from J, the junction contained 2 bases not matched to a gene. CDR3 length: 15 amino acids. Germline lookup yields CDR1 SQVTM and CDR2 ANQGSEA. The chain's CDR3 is CSVETGGRAKNIQYF. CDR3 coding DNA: TGCAGCGTTGAAACAGGGGGCAGAGCCAAAAACATTCAGTACTTC.